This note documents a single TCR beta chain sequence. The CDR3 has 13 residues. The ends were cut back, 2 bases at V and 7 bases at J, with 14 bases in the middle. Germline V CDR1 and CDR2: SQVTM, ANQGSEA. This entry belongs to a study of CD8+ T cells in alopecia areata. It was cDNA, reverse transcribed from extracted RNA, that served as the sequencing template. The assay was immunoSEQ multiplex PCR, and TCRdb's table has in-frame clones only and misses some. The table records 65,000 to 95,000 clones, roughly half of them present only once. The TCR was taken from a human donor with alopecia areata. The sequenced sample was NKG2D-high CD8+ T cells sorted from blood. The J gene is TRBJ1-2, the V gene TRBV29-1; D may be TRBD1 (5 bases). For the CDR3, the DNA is TGCAGCGTTGAACCCCAGGGCTTGGGTGGCTACACCTTC. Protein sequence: CSVEPQGLGGYTF.